This T cell receptor beta chain was sequenced for a study of neurological immune-mediated disorders. It was blood bank volunteers in Maryland, USA who made up the healthy controls. Findings and limits, study-wide: None of the CDR3 amino acid sequences of expanded clones recurred across subjects, suggesting private repertoires in all groups. The greatest TCR clonal expansion occurred in HTLV-1-associated myelopathy and the least in multiple sclerosis, which fell below healthy controls.

By 5'RACE with 10-nucleotide random UMIs, the cDNA was made. TCRdb analysed the 5' RACE reads with MiXCR anew, one entry per CDR3 protein. The sample lists some 77,000 distinct CDR3 sequences; about 9% were seen once. V lost 5 bases, J lost 6 bases, and 13 bases lay in between. Germline CDR1 reads SGHTA; CDR2 reads FQGNSA. CDR3 size: 14 residues. This clonotype appeared many times. What it binds is not known. The chain links TRBV7-2 to TRBJ2-2; D possibly corresponds to TRBD1 (8 bases). This sequence was found in a man aged 50-60 years in good health. The specimen was PBMCs. The CDR3 region is CASSRTGRAGELFF. The CDR3 DNA is TGTGCCAGCAGCCGGACAGGGAGGGCCGGGGAGCTGTTTTTT.